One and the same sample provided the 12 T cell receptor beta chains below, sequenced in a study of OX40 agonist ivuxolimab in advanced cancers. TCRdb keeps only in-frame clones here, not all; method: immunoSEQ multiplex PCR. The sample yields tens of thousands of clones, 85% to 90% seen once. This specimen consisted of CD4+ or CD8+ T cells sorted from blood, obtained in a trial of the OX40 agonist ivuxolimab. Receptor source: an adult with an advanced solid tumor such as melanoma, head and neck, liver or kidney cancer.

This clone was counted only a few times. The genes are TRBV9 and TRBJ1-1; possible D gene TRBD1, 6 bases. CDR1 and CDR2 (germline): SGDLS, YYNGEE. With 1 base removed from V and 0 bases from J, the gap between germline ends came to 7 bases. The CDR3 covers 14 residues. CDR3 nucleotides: TGTGCCAGCAGCGTATCAGGGGTGAACACTGAAGCTTTCTTT. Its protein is CASSVSGVNTEAFF. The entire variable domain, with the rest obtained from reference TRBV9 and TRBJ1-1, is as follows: DSGVTQTPKHLITATGQRVTLRCSPRSGDLSVYWYQQSLDQGLQFLIQYYNGEERAKGNILERFSAQQFPDLHSELNLSSLELGDSALYFCASSVSGVNTEAFFGQGTRLTVV.

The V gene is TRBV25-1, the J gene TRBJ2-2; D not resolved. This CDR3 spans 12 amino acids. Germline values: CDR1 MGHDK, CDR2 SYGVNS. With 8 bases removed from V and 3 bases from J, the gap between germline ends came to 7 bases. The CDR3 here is CASSSYTGELFF. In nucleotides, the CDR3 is TGTGCCAGCTCTTCCTACACCGGGGAGCTGTTTTTT.

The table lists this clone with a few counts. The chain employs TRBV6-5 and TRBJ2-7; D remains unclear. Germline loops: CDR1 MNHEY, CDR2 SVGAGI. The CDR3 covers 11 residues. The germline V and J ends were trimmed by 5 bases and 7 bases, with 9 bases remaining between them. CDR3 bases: TGTGCCAGCAGTACCCGCATGGAGCAGTACTTC. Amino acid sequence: CASSTRMEQYF.

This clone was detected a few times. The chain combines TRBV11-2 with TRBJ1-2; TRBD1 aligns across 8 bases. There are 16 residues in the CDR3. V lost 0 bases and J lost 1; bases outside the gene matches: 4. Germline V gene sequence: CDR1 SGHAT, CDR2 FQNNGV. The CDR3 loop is CASSLEPGGFNYGYTF. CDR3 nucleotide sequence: TGTGCCAGCAGCTTAGAGCCAGGGGGCTTTAACTATGGCTACACCTTC.

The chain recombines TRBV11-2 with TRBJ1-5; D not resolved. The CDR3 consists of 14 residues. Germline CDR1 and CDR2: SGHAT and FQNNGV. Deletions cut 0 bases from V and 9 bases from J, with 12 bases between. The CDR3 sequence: CASSLEPGLGPQHF. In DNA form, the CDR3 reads TGTGCCAGCAGCTTAGAGCCGGGCTTGGGGCCCCAGCATTTT.

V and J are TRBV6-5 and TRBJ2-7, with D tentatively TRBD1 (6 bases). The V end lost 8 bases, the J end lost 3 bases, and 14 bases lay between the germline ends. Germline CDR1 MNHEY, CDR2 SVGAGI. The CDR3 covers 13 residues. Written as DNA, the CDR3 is TGTGCCAGCCTCTCGGGACATCTCTACGAGCAGTACTTC. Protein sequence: CASLSGHLYEQYF.

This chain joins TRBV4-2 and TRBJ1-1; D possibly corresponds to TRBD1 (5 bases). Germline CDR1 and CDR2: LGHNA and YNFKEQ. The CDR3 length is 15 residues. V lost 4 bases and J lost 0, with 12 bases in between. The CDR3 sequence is CASSLLGAVNTEAFF. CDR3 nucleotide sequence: TGTGCCAGCAGCCTCCTCGGGGCGGTGAACACTGAAGCTTTCTTT.

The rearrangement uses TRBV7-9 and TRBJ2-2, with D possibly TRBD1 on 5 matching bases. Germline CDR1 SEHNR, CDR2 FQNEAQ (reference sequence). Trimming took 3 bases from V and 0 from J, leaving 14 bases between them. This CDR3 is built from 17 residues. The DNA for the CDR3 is TGTGCCAGCAGCTTTACAACAGGATTCGCGAACACCGGGGAGCTGTTTTTT. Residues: CASSFTTGFANTGELFF.

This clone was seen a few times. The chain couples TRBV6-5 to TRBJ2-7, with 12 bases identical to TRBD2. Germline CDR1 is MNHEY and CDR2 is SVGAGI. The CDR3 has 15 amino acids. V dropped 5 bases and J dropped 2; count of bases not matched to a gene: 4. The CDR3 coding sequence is TGTGCCAGCAGTAATCCTAGCGGGGGGGCCTACGAGCAGTACTTC. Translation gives CASSNPSGGAYEQYF.

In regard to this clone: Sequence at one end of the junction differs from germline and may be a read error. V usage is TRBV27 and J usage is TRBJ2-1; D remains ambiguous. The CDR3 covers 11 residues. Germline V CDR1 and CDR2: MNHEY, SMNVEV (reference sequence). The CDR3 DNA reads TGTGCCAGCAGTACCTACAGTGAGCAGTTCTTC. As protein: CASSTYSEQFF.

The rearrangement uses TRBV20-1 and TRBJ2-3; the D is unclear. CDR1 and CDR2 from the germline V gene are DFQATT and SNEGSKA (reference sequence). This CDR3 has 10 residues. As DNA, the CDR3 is TGCAGCGTTTCCGCAGATACGCAGTATTTT. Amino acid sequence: CSVSADTQYF.

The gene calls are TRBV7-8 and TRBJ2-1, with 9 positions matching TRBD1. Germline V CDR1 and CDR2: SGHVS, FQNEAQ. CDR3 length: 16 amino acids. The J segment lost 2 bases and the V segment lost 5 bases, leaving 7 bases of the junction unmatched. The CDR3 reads CASSRTGTGTYNEQFF. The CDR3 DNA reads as TGTGCCAGCAGCCGTACCGGGACAGGGACCTACAATGAGCAGTTCTTC.